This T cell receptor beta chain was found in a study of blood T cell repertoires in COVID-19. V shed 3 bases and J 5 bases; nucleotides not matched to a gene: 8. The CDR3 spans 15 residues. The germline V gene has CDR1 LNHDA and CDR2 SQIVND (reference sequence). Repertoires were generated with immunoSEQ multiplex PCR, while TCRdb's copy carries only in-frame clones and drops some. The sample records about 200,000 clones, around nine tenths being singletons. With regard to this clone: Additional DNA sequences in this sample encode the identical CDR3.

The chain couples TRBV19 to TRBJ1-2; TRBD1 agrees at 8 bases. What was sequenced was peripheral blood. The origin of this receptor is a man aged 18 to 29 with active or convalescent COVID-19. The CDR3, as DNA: TGTGCCAGTAGTATCTCCCCCGGACAGGGTTATGGCTACACCTTC. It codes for CASSISPGQGYGYTF.